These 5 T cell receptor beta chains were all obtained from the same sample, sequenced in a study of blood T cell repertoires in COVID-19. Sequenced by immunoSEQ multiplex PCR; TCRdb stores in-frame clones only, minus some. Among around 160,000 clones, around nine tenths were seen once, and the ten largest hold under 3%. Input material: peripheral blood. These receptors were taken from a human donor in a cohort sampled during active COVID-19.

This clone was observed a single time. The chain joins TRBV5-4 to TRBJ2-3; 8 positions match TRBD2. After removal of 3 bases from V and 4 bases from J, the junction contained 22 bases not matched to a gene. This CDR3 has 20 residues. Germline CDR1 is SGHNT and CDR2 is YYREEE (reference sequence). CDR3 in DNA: TGTGCCAGCAGCTCTACCGGGGGGGCGAGTATTTTGGGGATTGCAGATACGCAGTATTTT. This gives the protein CASSSTGGASILGIADTQYF.

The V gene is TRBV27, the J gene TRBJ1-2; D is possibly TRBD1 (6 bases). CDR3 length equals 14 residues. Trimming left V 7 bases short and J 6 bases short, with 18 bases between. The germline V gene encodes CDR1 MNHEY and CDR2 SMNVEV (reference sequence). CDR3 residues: CASKTRGSRNGYTF. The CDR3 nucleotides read TGTGCCAGCAAAACCAGGGGCTCCCGAAATGGCTACACCTTC.

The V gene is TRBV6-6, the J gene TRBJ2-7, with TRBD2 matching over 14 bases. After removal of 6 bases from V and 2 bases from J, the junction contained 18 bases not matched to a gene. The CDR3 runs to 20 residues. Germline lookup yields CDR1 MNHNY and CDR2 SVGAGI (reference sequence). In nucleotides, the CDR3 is TGTGCCAGCAGCCGTCTTCCCCCCGGACTAGCGGGGGGCTTCGCCTACGAGCAGTACTTC. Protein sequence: CASSRLPPGLAGGFAYEQYF.

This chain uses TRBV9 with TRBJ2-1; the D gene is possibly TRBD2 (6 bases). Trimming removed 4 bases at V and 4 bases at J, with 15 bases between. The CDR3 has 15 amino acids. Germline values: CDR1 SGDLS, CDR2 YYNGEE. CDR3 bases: TGTGCCAGCAGCCTCGGCGGGACTCCTTACAATGAGCAGTTCTTC. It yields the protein CASSLGGTPYNEQFF.

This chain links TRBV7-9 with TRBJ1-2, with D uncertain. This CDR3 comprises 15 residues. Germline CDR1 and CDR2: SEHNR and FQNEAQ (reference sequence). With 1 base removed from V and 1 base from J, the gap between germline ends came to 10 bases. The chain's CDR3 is CASSLEVASNYGYTF. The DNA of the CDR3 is TGTGCCAGCAGCTTAGAGGTAGCGAGTAACTATGGCTACACCTTC.